This T cell receptor (beta chain) stems from a study of Graves' ophthalmopathy and Graves' hyperthyroidism. RNA transcripts were the source from which TCR beta CDR3 regions were amplified. Second-round multiplex PCR came after first-round RT-PCR with HTBI primers. TCRdb used MiXCR to reprocess the multiplex PCR reads, holding one entry per CDR3 protein. The table includes roughly 300,000 distinct CDR3 sequences, roughly 15% detected once. This clonotype was counted ten times or more. The germline V gene encodes CDR1 LNHDA and CDR2 SQIVND (reference sequence). There are 13 residues in the CDR3. V lost 6 bases, J lost 5 bases, and 6 bases stayed unmatched.

V and J are TRBV19 and TRBJ2-5; TRBD2 aligns across 7 bases. The receptor's source is an adult man with Graves' ophthalmopathy. Sequenced material: peripheral blood. CDR3 sequence: CASSQSGGETQYF. Here the CDR3 DNA reads TGTGCCAGTAGCCAGTCGGGGGGTGAGACCCAGTACTTC.